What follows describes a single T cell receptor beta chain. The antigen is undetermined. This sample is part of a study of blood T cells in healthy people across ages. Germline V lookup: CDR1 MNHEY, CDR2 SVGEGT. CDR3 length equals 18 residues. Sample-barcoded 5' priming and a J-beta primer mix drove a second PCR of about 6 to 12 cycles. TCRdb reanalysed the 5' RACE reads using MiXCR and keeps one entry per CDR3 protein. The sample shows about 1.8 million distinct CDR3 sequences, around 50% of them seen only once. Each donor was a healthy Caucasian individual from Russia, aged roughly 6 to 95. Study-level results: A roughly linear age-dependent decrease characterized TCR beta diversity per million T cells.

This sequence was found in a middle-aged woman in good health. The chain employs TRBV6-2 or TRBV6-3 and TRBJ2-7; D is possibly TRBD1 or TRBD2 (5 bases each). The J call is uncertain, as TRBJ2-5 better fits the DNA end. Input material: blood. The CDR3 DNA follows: TGTGCCAGCAGTTACTCGATGAGGGGAGACCCCCTGGGAGAGACCCAGTACTTC. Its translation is CASSYSMRGDPLGETQYF.